This TCR beta chain came from a study of shared clonotypes between healthy human individuals. Sequencing was at deep level. Original data processing: Without quality scores, immunoSEQ junctional reads could not be filtered like full-length reads. Profiling relied on immunoSEQ multiplex PCR, and the TCRdb table lists in-frame clones only, not all of them. V and J calls and clone size are given by that table; D and trimming were obtained from the DNA. The top ten hold roughly 1.2% of the sample, which has about 1,500,000 clones, around 95% seen once. CDR1 and CDR2 (germline): MDHEN, SYDVKM. The CDR3 is made up of 15 amino acids. Trimming removed 3 bases from V and 2 bases from J, with 12 bases in between. Researchers partitioned CD4+ cells into CD45RA+ naive and CD45RA-negative memory subsets.

The specimen was naive CD4+ T cells sorted from blood. Subset defined: CD45RA+ positively selected. The chain carries TRBV28 and TRBJ2-3; D might be TRBD2 (6 bases). The TCR comes from a man aged 25 to 40 in good health. This CDR3 is CASSLPVADTDTQYF. As DNA, the CDR3 is TGTGCCAGCAGTTTGCCGGTAGCGGACACAGATACGCAGTATTTT.